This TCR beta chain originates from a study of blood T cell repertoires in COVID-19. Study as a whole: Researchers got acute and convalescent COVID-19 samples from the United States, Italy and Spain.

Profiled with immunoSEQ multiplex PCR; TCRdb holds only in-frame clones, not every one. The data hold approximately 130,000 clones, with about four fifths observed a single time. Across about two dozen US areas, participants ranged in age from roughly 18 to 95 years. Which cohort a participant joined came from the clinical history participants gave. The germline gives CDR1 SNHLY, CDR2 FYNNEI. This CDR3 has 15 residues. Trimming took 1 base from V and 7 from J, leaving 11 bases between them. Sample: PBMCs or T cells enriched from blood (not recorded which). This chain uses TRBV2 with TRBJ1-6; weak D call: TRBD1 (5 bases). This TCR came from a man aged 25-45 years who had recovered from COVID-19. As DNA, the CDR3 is TGTGCCAGCAGTGAAGGCGGGGGATGGAATTCACCCCTCCACTTT. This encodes CASSEGGGWNSPLHF.